This T cell receptor beta chain emerged from a study of CD8+ T cells in alopecia areata. RNA extraction was followed by reverse transcription into cDNA, which acted as the sequencing template. The data were produced by immunoSEQ multiplex PCR, yet TCRdb's version contains in-frame clones alone and is incomplete. The repertoire consists of about 100,000 clones, with around 47% occurring once and the leading ten covering roughly 18%. Treatment defined: oral pan-JAK inhibitor, 5-10 mg twice daily. V lost 5 bases, J lost 1 base, and 15 bases lay in between. The CDR3 totals 16 residues. Germline V lookup: CDR1 SNHLY, CDR2 FYNNEI.

The material was CD8+ T cells sorted from blood, obtained at week 24, from a patient treated with tofacitinib. The source is a human donor with alopecia areata. This rearrangement joins TRBV2 to TRBJ1-5, with a weak D call TRBD1 (5 bases). For the CDR3, the DNA is TGTGCCAGCAGTTATCCAGGGCGAGAGAGCAATCAGCCCCAGCATTTT. This translates into CASSYPGRESNQPQHF.